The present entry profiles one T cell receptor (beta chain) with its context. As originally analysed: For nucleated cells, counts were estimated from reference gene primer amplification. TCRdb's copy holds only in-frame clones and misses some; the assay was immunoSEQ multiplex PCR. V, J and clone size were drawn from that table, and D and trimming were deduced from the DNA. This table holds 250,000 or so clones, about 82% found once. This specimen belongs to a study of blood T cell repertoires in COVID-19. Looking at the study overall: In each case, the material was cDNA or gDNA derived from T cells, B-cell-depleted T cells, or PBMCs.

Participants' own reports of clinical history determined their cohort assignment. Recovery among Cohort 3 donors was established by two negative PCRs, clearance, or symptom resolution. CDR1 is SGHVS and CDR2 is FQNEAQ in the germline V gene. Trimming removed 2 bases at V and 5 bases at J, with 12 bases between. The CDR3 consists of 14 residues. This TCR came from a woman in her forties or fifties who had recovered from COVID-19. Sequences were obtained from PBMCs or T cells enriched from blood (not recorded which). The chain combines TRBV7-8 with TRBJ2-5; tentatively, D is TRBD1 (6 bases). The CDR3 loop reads CASSLKRGWETQYF. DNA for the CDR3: TGTGCCAGCAGCTTAAAAAGGGGGTGGGAGACCCAGTACTTC.